One sample yielded the 8 T cell receptor beta chains listed below, sequenced in a study of cytomegalovirus exposure and HLA in healthy donors. The PCR had 60 Vbeta and 13 Jbeta primers. The table came from immunoSEQ multiplex PCR; TCRdb's copy has only in-frame clones and leaves some out. The sample has 120,000 to 150,000 clones, roughly 66% seen once; the top ten hold approximately 1.8%. The sample consisted of PBMCs. These receptors were taken from a woman under 30 in good health and CMV-seronegative.

The chain is built from TRBV7-2 and TRBJ2-5; TRBD1 matches at 10 bases. The V gene's germline CDR1 is SGHTA and CDR2 FQGNSA. The CDR3 is made up of 16 amino acids. The J segment lost 5 bases and the V segment lost 3 bases, leaving 9 bases of the junction unmatched. Here the CDR3 reads CASSFSPGQGDETQYF. The CDR3 DNA follows: TGTGCCAGCAGCTTCAGTCCCGGACAGGGGGACGAGACCCAGTACTTC.

The CDR3 sequence is CASSPYNRASDAEAFF. The CDR3, as DNA: TGTGCCAGCAGCCCCTACAACAGGGCCAGTGACGCTGAAGCTTTCTTT. V gene TRBV7-9 combines with J gene TRBJ1-1; possibly TRBD1 for D (6 bases). V was pared by 5 bases and J by 6 bases, with 22 bases between. Per germline, CDR1 SEHNR and CDR2 FQNEAQ (reference sequence). This CDR3 is 16 amino acids long.

This clone was detected only once. The genes are TRBV25-1 and TRBJ2-1; the D gene is possibly TRBD1 (5 bases). The germline gives CDR1 MGHDK, CDR2 SYGVNS. V lost 6 bases, J lost 5 bases, and 17 bases lay in between. The CDR3 consists of 15 residues. CDR3 amino acids: CASSPRVLTHNEQFF. As DNA, the CDR3 is TGTGCCAGCAGCCCCAGGGTGCTAACCCACAATGAGCAGTTCTTC.

This chain links TRBV6-1 with TRBJ1-2, with D perhaps TRBD1 (5 bases). CDR1 MNHNS and CDR2 SASEGT come from the germline V gene. The CDR3 consists of 16 residues. With 0 bases removed from V and 5 bases from J, the gap between germline ends came to 16 bases. Written as DNA, the CDR3 is TGTGCCAGCAGTGAAGCGAGAGACAGCCTCGTATATGGCTACACCTTC. This encodes CASSEARDSLVYGYTF.

The sample holds a few counts of this clone. The rearrangement uses TRBV7-2 and TRBJ1-2; tentatively, D is TRBD1 (6 bases). The germline gives CDR1 SGHTA, CDR2 FQGNSA. The CDR3 covers 13 residues. Trimming left V 1 base short and J 8 bases short, with 11 bases between. In DNA form, the CDR3 reads TGTGCCAGCAGCTTAGGGGGGCCTAAGGGCTACACCTTC. It translates to CASSLGGPKGYTF.

This clone was counted a few times. CDR3 protein: CASTFDGLAASQFF. As DNA, the CDR3 is TGTGCCAGCACCTTCGATGGACTAGCGGCCAGTCAGTTCTTC. This rearrangement joins TRBV7-2 to TRBJ2-1; 10 nucleotides line up with TRBD2. This CDR3 is built from 14 residues. CDR1 SGHTA and CDR2 FQGNSA come from the germline V gene. Trimming removed 7 bases from V and 13 bases from J; junction bases left unmatched: 13.

The genes are TRBV5-4 and TRBJ1-2, with D unclear. The V end lost 1 base, the J end lost 6 bases, and 4 bases lay between the germline ends. The CDR3 runs to 11 residues. CDR1 and CDR2 from the germline V gene are SGHNT and YYREEE (reference sequence). CDR3 amino acids: CASSLTDGYTF. In DNA, the CDR3 is TGTGCCAGCAGCTTGACAGATGGCTACACCTTC.

V is TRBV28 and J is TRBJ1-5; no clear D. Germline assignment: CDR1 MDHEN and CDR2 SYDVKM. V lost 5 bases and J 3 bases, leaving 17 bases between the germline ends. The CDR3 is 16 amino acids. The CDR3 loop reads CASSLIHFRNNQPQHF. CDR3 in DNA: TGTGCCAGCAGTCTTATACATTTCAGGAACAATCAGCCCCAGCATTTT.